Listed here are 11 T cell receptor beta chains from one sample, sequenced in a study of cytomegalovirus exposure and HLA in healthy donors. PCR employed 60 Vbeta and 13 Jbeta primers. TCRdb's copy holds only in-frame clones and misses some; the assay was immunoSEQ multiplex PCR. This sample has 120,000 or so clones, with approximately 17% found just once. The source material was PBMCs. Receptors were obtained from a female donor in good health and CMV-seropositive.

This sequence joins TRBV5-1 and TRBJ1-4; 7 nucleotides line up with TRBD1. The CDR3 sequence is 14 residues long. Germline V lookup: CDR1 SGHRS, CDR2 YFSETQ. V dropped 2 bases and J dropped 13; count of bases not matched to a gene: 11. The CDR3 DNA reads as TGCGCCAGCAGCTTCGCGGAGAGACAGGGAGGACTGTTTTTT. It codes for CASSFAERQGGLFF. Based on the CDR3 plus reference TRBV5-1 and TRBJ1-4, the full variable domain is KAGVTQTPRYLIKTRGQQVTLSCSPISGHRSVSWYQQTPGQGLQFLFEYFSETQRNKGNFPGRFSGRQFSNSRSEMNVSTLELGDSALYLCASSFAERQGGLFFGSGTQLSVL.

In this sample, this clone turned up a few times. The J gene is TRBJ2-7, the V gene TRBV5-4, with D uncertain. Germline-derived CDR1 and CDR2 are SGHNT and YYREEE (reference sequence). V gave up 0 bases and J gave up 3 bases, with 13 bases separating them. This CDR3 comprises 15 residues. The DNA for the CDR3 is TGTGCCAGCAGCTTGGGATTCTCGTCGGTCTACGAGCAGTACTTC. Translated: CASSLGFSSVYEQYF.

The V and J genes are TRBV27 and TRBJ2-7, with 10 bases fitting TRBD1. Germline loops: CDR1 MNHEY, CDR2 SMNVEV (reference sequence). V trimming: 4 bases; J trimming: 12 bases; junction bases outside the gene matches: 18. The CDR3 has 16 residues. The CDR3 loop reads CASSSIGSGTGEGMYF. The CDR3, as DNA: TGTGCCAGCAGTTCTATTGGATCCGGGACAGGGGAAGGCATGTACTTC.

This chain joins TRBV27 and TRBJ1-2; D remains ambiguous. The germline V gene has CDR1 MNHEY and CDR2 SMNVEV (reference sequence). The V end lost 3 bases, the J end lost 2 bases, and 7 bases lay between the germline ends. The CDR3 is 13 amino acids. CDR3 loop: CASSFPGNYGYTF. Written as DNA, the CDR3 is TGTGCCAGCAGTTTCCCCGGGAACTATGGCTACACCTTC.

The V and J genes are TRBV13 and TRBJ2-1; 10 nucleotides line up with TRBD2. Germline V CDR1 and CDR2: PRHDT, FYEKMQ (reference sequence). V lost 4 bases and J lost 7; bases outside the gene matches: 19. The CDR3 runs to 19 residues. The CDR3 sequence: CASSSQTKIAGGRGNEQFF. The CDR3 region has the DNA TGTGCCAGCAGCTCCCAGACGAAGATAGCGGGAGGCCGGGGGAATGAGCAGTTCTTC.

V usage is TRBV4-1 and J usage is TRBJ1-2; D possibly corresponds to TRBD1 (6 bases). Trimming took 3 bases from V and 2 from J, leaving 13 bases between them. Germline V lookup: CDR1 MGHRA, CDR2 YSYEKL. The CDR3 extends over 15 amino acids. The CDR3 protein is CASSQSRGANYGYTF. The CDR3 region has the DNA TGCGCCAGCAGCCAGAGCAGGGGCGCGAACTATGGCTACACCTTC.

This rearrangement joins TRBV4-2 to TRBJ2-1, with D perhaps matching TRBD2 (5 bases). Looked up from germline, CDR1 is LGHNA and CDR2 is YNFKEQ. CDR3 size: 16 residues. V was trimmed by 1 base and J by 4 bases, leaving 14 bases between them. CDR3 sequence reads: CASSQAVQRSYNEQFF. In DNA, the CDR3 is TGTGCCAGCAGCCAAGCGGTCCAGCGGAGTTACAATGAGCAGTTCTTC.

This chain uses TRBV6-6 with TRBJ1-2; tentative D call: TRBD1 (5 bases). The V and J ends lost 7 bases and 2 bases respectively, with 8 bases between them. The CDR3 loop spans 12 amino acids. In germline, CDR1 is MNHNY, CDR2 SVGAGI (reference sequence). The CDR3 region has the DNA TGTGCCAGCAAAGACAGCAACTATGGCTACACCTTC. Amino acid sequence: CASKDSNYGYTF.

This chain connects TRBV19 to TRBJ1-5, with TRBD1 as a possible D gene (6 bases). The CDR3 runs 15 residues. Germline lookup yields CDR1 LNHDA and CDR2 SQIVND (reference sequence). V was cut by 7 bases and J by 8 bases, with 21 bases left in between. CDR3 DNA: TGTGCCAGTAAGAGCAGGGGCTTGATTGTGGAGCCCCAGCATTTT. Protein: CASKSRGLIVEPQHF.

This clone has just a few counts. This chain uses TRBV5-6 with TRBJ2-1; 7 nucleotides agree with TRBD2. After removal of 1 base from V and 7 bases from J, the junction contained 5 bases not matched to a gene. The V gene's germline CDR1 is SGHDT and CDR2 YYEEEE. The CDR3 has 14 amino acids. CDR3 amino acids: CASSLWGGINEQFF. Here the CDR3 DNA reads TGTGCCAGCAGCTTGTGGGGGGGGATAAATGAGCAGTTCTTC.

V and J are TRBV7-9 and TRBJ1-1; a weak D match, TRBD1 (6 bases). V lost 5 bases to trimming and J lost 1 base, with 17 bases between them. CDR1 SEHNR and CDR2 FQNEAQ come from the germline V gene (reference sequence). The CDR3 spans 16 residues. This CDR3 reads CASSTRRGTPNTEAFF. In DNA, the CDR3 is TGTGCCAGCAGCACTAGACGAGGGACACCGAACACTGAAGCTTTCTTT. Together with reference TRBV7-9 and TRBJ1-1, the CDR3 gives the full variable domain: DTGVSQNPRHKITKRGQNVTFRCDPISEHNRLYWYRQTLGQGPEFLTYFQNEAQLEKSRLLSDRFSAERPKGSFSTLEIQRTEQGDSAMYLCASSTRRGTPNTEAFFGQGTRLTVV.